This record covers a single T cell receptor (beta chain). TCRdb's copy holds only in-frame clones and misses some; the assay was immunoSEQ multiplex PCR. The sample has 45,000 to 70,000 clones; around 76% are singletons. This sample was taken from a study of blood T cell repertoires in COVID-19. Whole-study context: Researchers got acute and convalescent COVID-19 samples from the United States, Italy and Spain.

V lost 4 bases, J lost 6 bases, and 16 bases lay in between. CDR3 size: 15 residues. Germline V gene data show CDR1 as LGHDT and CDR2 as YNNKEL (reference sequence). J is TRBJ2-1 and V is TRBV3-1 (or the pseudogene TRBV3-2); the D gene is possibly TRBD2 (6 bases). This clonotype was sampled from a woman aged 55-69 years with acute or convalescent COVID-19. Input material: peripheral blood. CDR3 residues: CASSPPGLGANEQFF. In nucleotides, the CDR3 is TGTGCCAGCAGCCCCCCGGGACTTGGGGCCAATGAGCAGTTCTTC.